This is a list of T cell receptor beta chains from one sample in a study of CD8 T cells in ankylosing spondylitis. TCRdb re-derived calls from the 5' RACE reads in MiXCR, one entry per CDR3 protein. The sample lists approximately 290,000 distinct CDR3 sequences, less than 25% occurring once. The sample was blood, either unsorted or a sorted T cell fraction (not recorded which). These receptors were collected from a female donor with ankylosing spondylitis or in good health (not recorded which). The CDR3 runs from the conserved cysteine through the conserved F or W. The D gene is left open where the match is weak. Size tells how often a clone was seen (once, few, many) or the class of an expanded clone, and some rows leave it out.

size	D	J	V	CDR3	DNA
-	TRBD1	TRBJ1-1	TRBV9	CASSEQGGSTEAFF	TGTGCCAGCAGCGAACAGGGGGGGAGCACTGAAGCTTTCTTT
few	TRBD2	TRBJ2-1	TRBV6-5	CASSYFIGTSDYNEQFF	TGTGCCAGCAGTTACTTTATCGGGACTAGCGACTACAATGAGCAGTTCTTC
-	-	TRBJ1-6	TRBV12-3/TRBV12-4	CASSPMGNSPLHF	TGTGCCAGCAGCCCGATGGGAAATTCACCCCTCCACTTT
many	TRBD2	TRBJ2-1	TRBV11-2	CASSWGVVAGNEQFF	TGTGCCAGCAGTTGGGGGGTGGTAGCGGGCAATGAGCAGTTCTTC
-	-	TRBJ2-2	TRBV28	CASISRGGANTGELFF	TGTGCCAGCATCTCTAGGGGGGGCGCGAACACCGGGGAGCTGTTTTTT
many	TRBD2	TRBJ2-1	TRBV12-3/TRBV12-4	CASSPGLAGFNEQFF	TGTGCCAGCAGTCCGGGACTAGCGGGCTTCAATGAGCAGTTCTTC
few	-	TRBJ1-2	TRBV7-9	CASSRPSSGYTF	TGTGCCAGCAGCCGACCTTCAAGCGGCTACACCTTC
few	TRBD2	TRBJ2-7	TRBV30	CAWSERDYLPYEQYF	TGTGCCTGGAGCGAGAGGGACTACCTTCCCTACGAGCAGTACTTC
few	-	TRBJ2-1	TRBV20-1	CSTIGQSSYNEQFF	TGCAGTACAATCGGACAGAGCTCCTACAATGAGCAGTTCTTC
-	-	TRBJ1-2	TRBV6-2/TRBV6-3	CASRKEGTNYGYTF	TGTGCCAGCAGGAAGGAGGGCACTAACTATGGCTACACCTTC
-	TRBD2	TRBJ2-2	TRBV11-2	CASRLAGVGELFF	TGTGCCAGCCGACTAGCGGGAGTCGGGGAGCTGTTTTTT